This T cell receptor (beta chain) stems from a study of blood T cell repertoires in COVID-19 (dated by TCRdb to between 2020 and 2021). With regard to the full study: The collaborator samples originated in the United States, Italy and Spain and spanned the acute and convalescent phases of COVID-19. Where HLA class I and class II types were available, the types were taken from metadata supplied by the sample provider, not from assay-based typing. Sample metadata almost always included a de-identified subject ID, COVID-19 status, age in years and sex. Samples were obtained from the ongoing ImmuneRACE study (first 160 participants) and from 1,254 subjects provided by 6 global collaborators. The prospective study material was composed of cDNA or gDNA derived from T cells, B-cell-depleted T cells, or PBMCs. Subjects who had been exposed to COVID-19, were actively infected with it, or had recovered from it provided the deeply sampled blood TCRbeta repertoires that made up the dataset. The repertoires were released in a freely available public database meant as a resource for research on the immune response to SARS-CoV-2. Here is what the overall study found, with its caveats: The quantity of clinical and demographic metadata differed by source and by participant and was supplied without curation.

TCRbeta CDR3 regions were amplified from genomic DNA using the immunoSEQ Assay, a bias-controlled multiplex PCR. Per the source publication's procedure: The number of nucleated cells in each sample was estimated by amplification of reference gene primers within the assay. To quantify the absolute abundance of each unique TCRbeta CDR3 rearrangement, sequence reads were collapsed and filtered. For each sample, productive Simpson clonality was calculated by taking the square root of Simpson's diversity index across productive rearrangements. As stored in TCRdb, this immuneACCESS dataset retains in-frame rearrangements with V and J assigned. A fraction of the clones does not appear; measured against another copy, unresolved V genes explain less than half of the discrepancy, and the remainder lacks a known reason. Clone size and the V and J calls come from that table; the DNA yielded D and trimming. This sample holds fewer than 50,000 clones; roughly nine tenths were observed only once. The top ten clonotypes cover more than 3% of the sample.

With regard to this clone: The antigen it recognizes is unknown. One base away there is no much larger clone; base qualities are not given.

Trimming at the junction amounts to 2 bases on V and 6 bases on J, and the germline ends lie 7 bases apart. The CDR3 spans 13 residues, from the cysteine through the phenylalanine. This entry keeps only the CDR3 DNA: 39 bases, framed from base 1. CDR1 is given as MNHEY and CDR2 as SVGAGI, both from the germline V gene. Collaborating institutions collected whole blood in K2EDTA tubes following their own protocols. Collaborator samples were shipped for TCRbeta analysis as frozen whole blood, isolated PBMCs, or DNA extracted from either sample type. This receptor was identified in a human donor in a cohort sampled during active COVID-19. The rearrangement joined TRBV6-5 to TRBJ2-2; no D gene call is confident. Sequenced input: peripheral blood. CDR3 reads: CASSYRHSGELFF. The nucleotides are TGTGCCAGCAGTTACCGACACTCCGGGGAGCTGTTTTTT.